The clone carrying this T cell receptor (beta chain) was counted between two and nine times. The sample originates from a study of type 1 regulatory T cells. In the study overall: T-allo10 is an in vitro-generated, Tr1-enriched CD4 T cell product specific for alloantigen.

The germline V gene encodes CDR1 SGHTA and CDR2 FQGNSA. Unmatched junction bases numbered 6, after V lost 5 bases and J lost 3 bases. The CDR3 is 15 residues long. TCRdb re-derived calls from the reads in MiXCR, one entry per CDR3 protein. Here the sample spans 90,000 to 100,000 distinct CDR3 sequences, 25% to 40% being singletons. The chain is built from TRBV7-2 and TRBJ2-3; 9 bases are a match to TRBD2. The sequence was obtained from a human donor in good health. The specimen was CD4+ T cells, either the whole sample or a sorted fraction (not recorded which). CDR3 in DNA: TGTGCCAGCAGCCAAAATAGCGGGAGTACAGATACGCAGTATTTT. Translation gives CASSQNSGSTDTQYF.